This TCR beta chain was profiled in a study of response to subunit inactivated influenza vaccine. Notes on the study in general: The authors put forward the suggestion that each seasonal influenza vaccination may bring in only a limited number of new T cells.

This clonotype was recorded a few times. What it binds is unknown. One entry per CDR3 protein, called by TCRdb with MiXCR from the RT-PCR reads. The sample shows about half a million distinct CDR3 sequences, 25% of them seen only once. V was trimmed by 3 bases and J by 5 bases, leaving 11 bases between them. The CDR3 is 14 amino acids. Germline V gene lookup returns CDR1 LGHDT and CDR2 YNNKEL (reference sequence). The V call is TRBV3-1, the J call TRBJ1-5; no clear D gene. Sequencing was performed on CD4+ T cells sorted from PBMCs, taken approximately 5 days after vaccination. The source is a man in his forties or fifties who received an inactivated influenza vaccine. The CDR3 reads CASSQAPDHQPQHF. CDR3 sequence (DNA): TGTGCCAGCAGCCAGGCCCCCGACCATCAGCCCCAGCATTTT.